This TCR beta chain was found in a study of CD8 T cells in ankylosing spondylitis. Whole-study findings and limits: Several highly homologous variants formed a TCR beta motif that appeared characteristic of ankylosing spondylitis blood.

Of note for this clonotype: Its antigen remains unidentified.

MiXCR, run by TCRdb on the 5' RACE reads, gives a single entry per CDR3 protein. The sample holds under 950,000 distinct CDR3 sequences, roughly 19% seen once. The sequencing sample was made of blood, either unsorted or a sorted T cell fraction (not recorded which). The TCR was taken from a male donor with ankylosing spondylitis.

For the CDR3, the DNA is TGTGCCAGCGGTGCAGACCAGACTAGCGGGGACTACTACGAGCAGTACTTC. Translated, it gives CASGADQTSGDYYEQYF. J is TRBJ2-7 and V is TRBV12-3 or TRBV12-4; 11 bases align to TRBD2. V was pared by 8 bases and J by 3 bases, with 15 bases of the junction left unmatched. The length of the CDR3 is 17 residues.